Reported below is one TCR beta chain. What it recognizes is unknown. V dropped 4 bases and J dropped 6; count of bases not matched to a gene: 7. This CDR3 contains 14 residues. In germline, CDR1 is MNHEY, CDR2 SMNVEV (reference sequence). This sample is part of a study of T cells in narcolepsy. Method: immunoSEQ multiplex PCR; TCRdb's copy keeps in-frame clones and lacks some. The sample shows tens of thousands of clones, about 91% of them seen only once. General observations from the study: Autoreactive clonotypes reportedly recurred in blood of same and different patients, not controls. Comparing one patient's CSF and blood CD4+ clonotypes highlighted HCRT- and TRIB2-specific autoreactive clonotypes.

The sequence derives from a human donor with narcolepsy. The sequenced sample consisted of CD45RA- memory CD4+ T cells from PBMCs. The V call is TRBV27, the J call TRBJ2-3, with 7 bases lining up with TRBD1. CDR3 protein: CASSSLRQGDTQYF. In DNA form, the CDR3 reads TGTGCCAGCAGTTCCCTACGACAGGGCGATACGCAGTATTTT.